This T cell receptor (beta chain) originates from a study of T cell repertoires in cytomegalovirus infection. Background on the study: Public TCR beta signatures indicated both CMV infection and matching HLA type.

Trimming stripped 0 bases from V and 7 bases from J, with 13 bases between. CDR1 is SEHNR and CDR2 is FQNEAQ in the germline V gene (reference sequence). CDR3 length: 15 residues. Many counts were recorded for this clonotype. Its target is unknown. MiXCR, applied by TCRdb to the reads, yields one record per CDR3 protein. The table shows roughly 300,000 distinct CDR3 sequences, with roughly 24% occurring only once. Study findings and constraints: Summed frequency of shared TCR beta families picked out CMV carriers who also had the relevant HLA. What dominated the ex vivo response were HLA-C-restricted CMV-specific TCR beta clonotypes.

The receptor was derived from a human donor in good health (CMV status not recorded). Some clones in this sample may be carry-over from other donors' samples. The rearrangement links TRBV7-9 to TRBJ2-1, with TRBD2 as a possible D gene (5 bases). Sequencing was performed on PBMCs. CDR3 residues: CASSLARGSDNEQFF. Here the CDR3 DNA reads TGTGCCAGCAGCTTAGCGAGAGGGTCGGATAATGAGCAGTTCTTC.